The rows below give T cell receptor beta chains drawn from one sample of a study of shared clonotypes between healthy human individuals. Generated by immunoSEQ multiplex PCR, the TCRdb table keeps only in-frame clones and is missing some. Of under 850,000 clones listed, approximately 92% are singletons. Sequenced: naive CD8+ T cells sorted from blood. All receptors derive from a man between 25 and 39 years old in good health. Both conserved end residues are part of each CDR3. A D gene is named only where the DNA matches it firmly. Clone size, where shown, is once, few, many, or a class for clones that have expanded.

D,size,V,J,CDR3
TRBD1,-,TRBV7-9,TRBJ2-3,CASSSTGGWADTQYF
TRBD2,-,TRBV7-2,TRBJ2-7,CASSLVSGRGGDEQYF
TRBD2,-,TRBV30,TRBJ2-1,CALASGLVSVNEQFF
TRBD1,-,TRBV2,TRBJ1-2,CASSGTRDRVDIDYGYTF
TRBD2,-,TRBV2,TRBJ2-7,CASSSVVGGSGSYEQYF
TRBD2,-,TRBV4-1,TRBJ2-7,CASSHSGLAGAGEQYF
-,-,TRBV28,TRBJ2-3,CASSSVLTTAGMSTDTQYF
TRBD1,-,TRBV19,TRBJ1-1,CASSIVGGGTEAFF
TRBD1,-,TRBV9,TRBJ2-3,CASSPWDRVTDTQYF
TRBD1,-,TRBV5-4,TRBJ2-2,CARGSGTGEPTGTGELFF
-,once,TRBV27,TRBJ2-7,CASSLLLSSSYEQYF
-,-,TRBV28,TRBJ2-7,CASSSRAGLTQSYEQYF
-,-,TRBV18,TRBJ1-2,CASSNRGDLANGYTF
-,-,TRBV9,TRBJ1-5,CASSLAGNSNQPQHF
-,-,TRBV27,TRBJ1-2,CASSPFPFNYGYTF
TRBD1,-,TRBV28,TRBJ1-5,CASRPTGGASNQPQHF
-,-,TRBV19,TRBJ1-1,CASSIWRQASTEAFF
-,-,TRBV10-3,TRBJ2-1,CAISTHGGGPFGEQFF
TRBD2,-,TRBV7-9,TRBJ2-3,CASSPGDSGRAAGTDTQYF
-,-,TRBV19,TRBJ1-5,CASSIEGNQPQHF
-,-,TRBV6-6,TRBJ2-1,CASSHLLIDRGNEQFF
TRBD1,-,TRBV19,TRBJ2-1,CASSIGQGDRNEQFF
TRBD1,-,TRBV7-9,TRBJ1-2,CASSLVQGAEGYTF
TRBD2,-,TRBV7-9,TRBJ2-5,CASSFPAGASETQYF
-,-,TRBV11-2,TRBJ1-1,CASSLWSEAFF
TRBD1,-,TRBV27,TRBJ2-2,CASTNSGGRTGELFF
TRBD2,-,TRBV7-9,TRBJ2-2,CASSPIAGVDTGELFF
-,once,TRBV27,TRBJ2-3,CASSLGTLFTDTQYF
-,-,TRBV11-2,TRBJ2-4,CASSFNMIAKNIQYF
-,-,TRBV16,TRBJ2-1,CASSQSRRDEQFF
-,-,TRBV6-4,TRBJ2-1,CASSDGSQPYNEQFF
-,-,TRBV5-6,TRBJ1-1,CASSLLTTEAFF
TRBD2,-,TRBV27,TRBJ2-1,CASSFHLAGDIYNEQFF
-,-,TRBV27,TRBJ2-1,CASSSRPYLDNEQFF
-,-,TRBV10-3,TRBJ2-2,CAISDPLDREDTGELFF
-,once,TRBV28,TRBJ2-7,CASRGPAFLSYEQYF
TRBD2,-,TRBV2,TRBJ2-7,CASSEYSGTWEQYF
-,-,TRBV5-8,TRBJ2-1,CASSLYGGSNNEQFF
-,-,TRBV19,TRBJ2-7,CASSTHGQSYEQYF
-,-,TRBV29-1,TRBJ2-7,CSVEVGGAYEQYF
-,-,TRBV27,TRBJ1-4,CASSLLGEKLFF
-,-,TRBV28,TRBJ1-1,CASSFLSLDRLNTEAFF
-,-,TRBV10-1,TRBJ2-2,CASSDLLKGELFF
-,once,TRBV10-2,TRBJ2-3,CASAAVFTDTQYF
-,-,TRBV30,TRBJ2-7,CAWSVEGAGVNSYEQYF
-,few,TRBV27,TRBJ1-1,CASKSGWAEAFF
-,-,TRBV6-5,TRBJ1-1,CASSYGYRMNTEAFF
-,-,TRBV7-3,TRBJ2-2,CASSPAHNTGELFF
-,-,TRBV6-1,TRBJ2-5,CASSGAQGLIQETQYF
-,-,TRBV28,TRBJ2-5,CASSFGGRGETQYF
TRBD1,-,TRBV28,TRBJ1-1,CASSSGTDRYTEAFF
-,once,TRBV10-3,TRBJ1-1,CAINEKGDYHTEAFF
-,-,TRBV6-1,TRBJ1-2,CASSEYMVGADGYTF